The clone carrying this TCR beta chain was seen a handful of times. Antigen unknown. This entry is derived from a study of early T cells in non-severe SARS-CoV-2 infection. Study-level information: RNA in bulk from unsorted whole blood was sequenced, and chains were unpaired.

The V gene's germline CDR1 is SEHNR and CDR2 FQNEAQ (reference sequence). This CDR3 comprises 14 residues. Deletions cut 3 bases from V and 4 bases from J, with 12 bases between. Molecules of cDNA were individually given unique molecular identifiers that were attached to them. One entry per CDR3 protein, called by TCRdb with MiXCR from the 5' RACE reads. The repertoire holds tens of thousands of distinct CDR3 sequences, approximately 6.6% seen once, with under 25% in the top ten. Findings and caveats of the study: VDJdb matching, biased toward anti-spike CD8 responses, missed private and CD4 specificities.

This clonotype was obtained from an adult who was a healthcare worker with PCR-confirmed SARS-CoV-2 infection or an uninfected control (not recorded which). The chain joins TRBV7-9 to TRBJ1-2, with D perhaps matching TRBD1 (6 bases). Sample: whole blood, taken at baseline. The CDR3: CASSLGAYSYGYTF. The CDR3 nucleotides read TGTGCCAGCAGCTTGGGGGCGTATAGCTATGGCTACACCTTC.